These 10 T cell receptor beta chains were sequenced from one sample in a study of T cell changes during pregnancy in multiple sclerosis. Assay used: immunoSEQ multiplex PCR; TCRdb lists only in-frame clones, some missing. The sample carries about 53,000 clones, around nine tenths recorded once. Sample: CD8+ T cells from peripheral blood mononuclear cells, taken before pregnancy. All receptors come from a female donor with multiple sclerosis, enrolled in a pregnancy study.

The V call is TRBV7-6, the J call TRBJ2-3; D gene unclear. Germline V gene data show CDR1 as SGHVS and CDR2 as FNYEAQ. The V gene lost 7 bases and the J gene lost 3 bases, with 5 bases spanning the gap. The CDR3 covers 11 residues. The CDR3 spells CASIHTDTQYF. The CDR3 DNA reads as TGTGCCAGCATCCATACAGATACGCAGTATTTT.

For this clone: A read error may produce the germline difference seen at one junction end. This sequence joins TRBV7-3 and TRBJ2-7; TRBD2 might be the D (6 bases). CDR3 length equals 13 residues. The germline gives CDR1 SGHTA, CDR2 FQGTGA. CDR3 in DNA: TGTGCCAGCAGCCTAACCGGGGGCTACGAGCAGTACTTC. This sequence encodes CASSLTGGYEQYF.

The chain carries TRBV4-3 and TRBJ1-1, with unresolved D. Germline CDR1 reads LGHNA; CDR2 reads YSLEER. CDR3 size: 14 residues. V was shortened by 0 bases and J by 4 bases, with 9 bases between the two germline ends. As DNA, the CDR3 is TGCGCCAGCAGCCAAGATTGGGCAGCCACTGAAGCTTTCTTT. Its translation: CASSQDWAATEAFF.

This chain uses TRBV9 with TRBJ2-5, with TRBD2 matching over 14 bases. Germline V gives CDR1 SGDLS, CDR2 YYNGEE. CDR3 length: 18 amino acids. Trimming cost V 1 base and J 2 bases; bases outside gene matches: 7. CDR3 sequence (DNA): TGTGCCAGCAGCGTACAGGGGGGGACTAGCGGGGGACAAGAGACCCAGTACTTC. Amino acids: CASSVQGGTSGGQETQYF.

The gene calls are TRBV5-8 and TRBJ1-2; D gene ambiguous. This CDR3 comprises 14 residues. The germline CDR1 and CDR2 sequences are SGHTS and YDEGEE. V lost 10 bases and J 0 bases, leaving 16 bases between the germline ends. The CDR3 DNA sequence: TGTGCCCGCCCCGAGGAGTTTACTAACTATGGCTACACCTTC. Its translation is CARPEEFTNYGYTF. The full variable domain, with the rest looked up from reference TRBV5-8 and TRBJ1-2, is EAGVTQSPTHLIKTRGQQATLRCSPISGHTSVYWYQQALGLGLQFLLWYDEGEERNRGNFPPRFSGRQFPNYSSELNVNALELEDSALYLCARPEEFTNYGYTFGSGTRLTVV.

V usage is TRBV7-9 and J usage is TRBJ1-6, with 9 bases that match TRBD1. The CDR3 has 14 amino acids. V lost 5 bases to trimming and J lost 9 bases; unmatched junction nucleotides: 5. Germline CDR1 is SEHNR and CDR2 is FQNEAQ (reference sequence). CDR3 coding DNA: TGTGCCAGCAGCCCGGGACAGGGTGGTTCACCCCTCCACTTT. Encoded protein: CASSPGQGGSPLHF.

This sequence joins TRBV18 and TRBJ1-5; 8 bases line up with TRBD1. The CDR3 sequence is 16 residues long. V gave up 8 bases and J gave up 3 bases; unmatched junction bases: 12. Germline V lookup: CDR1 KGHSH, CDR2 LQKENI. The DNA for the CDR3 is TGTGCCAGCATCGGACAGGGCACTTCCTCCAATCAGCCCCAGCATTTT. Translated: CASIGQGTSSNQPQHF.

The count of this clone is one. The CDR3 reads CASSLGTEETQYF. Written as DNA, the CDR3 is TGTGCCAGCAGCTTGGGGACAGAAGAGACCCAGTACTTC. J is TRBJ2-5 and V is TRBV13; 7 bases are a match to TRBD1. The CDR3 covers 13 residues. J was trimmed by 3 bases and V by 3 bases; bases with no gene match: 1. Looked up from germline, CDR1 is PRHDT and CDR2 is FYEKMQ (reference sequence).

CDR3 sequence: CASSNTGTTNEKLFF. CDR3 nucleotide sequence: TGTGCCAGCAGCAACACAGGGACAACTAATGAAAAACTGTTTTTT. The chain uses TRBV9 and TRBJ1-4; possible D gene TRBD1, 6 bases. CDR3 length: 15 residues. Per the germline V gene, CDR1 is SGDLS and CDR2 is YYNGEE. V was clipped by 4 bases and J by 0 bases, with 10 bases between them.

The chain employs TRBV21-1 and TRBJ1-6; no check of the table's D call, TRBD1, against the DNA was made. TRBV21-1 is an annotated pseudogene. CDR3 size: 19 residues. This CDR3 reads CASSKGPTHRDRVNSPLHF. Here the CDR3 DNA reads TGTGCCAGCAGCAAAGGACCCACTCACCGGGACAGGGTGAATTCACCCCTCCACTTT.